The rows below give T cell receptor beta chains drawn from one sample of a study of cytomegalovirus exposure and HLA in healthy donors. Method: immunoSEQ multiplex PCR; TCRdb's copy keeps in-frame clones and lacks some. The sample data list 50,000 to 60,000 clones. The sequenced sample consisted of PBMCs. Receptors originate from a woman aged 50 to 60 in good health and CMV-seropositive. Each CDR3 is given with its conserved first and last residue. A D gene is named only where the DNA matches it firmly.

>TRBD2|TRBV2|TRBJ2-3
TGTGCCAGCAGTCTCCAGGGGACTAGCCTCAATACGCAGTATTTT
CASSLQGTSLNTQYF
>TRBD1|TRBV28|TRBJ2-7
TGTGCCAGCAGTTCCCGAGGGACAGGAACCTACGAGCAGTACTTC
CASSSRGTGTYEQYF
>-|TRBV27|TRBJ1-5
TGTGCCAGCAGTACGGGGGTCAATCAGCCCCAGCATTTT
CASSTGVNQPQHF
>-|TRBV12-5|TRBJ2-2
TGTGCTAGTGGTTTGCCCCGGGCGAACACCGGGGAGCTGTTTTTT
CASGLPRANTGELFF
>TRBD1|TRBV10-3|TRBJ1-6
TGTGCCATCAGTGAGTCGCCTGCGGGACAGAGTAATTCACCCCTCCACTTT
CAISESPAGQSNSPLHF
>TRBD1|TRBV2|TRBJ1-1
TGTGCCAGCAGTGATTACAGGGGCGGCACTGAAGCTTTCTTT
CASSDYRGGTEAFF
>-|TRBV10-3|TRBJ2-5
TGTGCCATCAGTGAGGGGACTCAGCAAGAGACCCAGTACTTC
CAISEGTQQETQYF
>TRBD2|TRBV7-8|TRBJ2-3
TGTGCCACACAAAACCTAGCGGGGGGGAGCACAGATACGCAGTATTTT
CATQNLAGGSTDTQYF
>TRBD1|TRBV7-9|TRBJ1-4
TGTGCCAGCAGCCTCGACAGGGGTAGCGAAAAACTGTTTTTT
CASSLDRGSEKLFF
>-|TRBV13|TRBJ1-1
TGTGCTCACAGCCAGGGAGGAGGATGGTTCCCTCAGAACACTGAAGCTTTCTTT
CAHSQGGGWFPQNTEAFF
>TRBD1|TRBV7-2|TRBJ1-6
TGTGCCAGCACCTTGACAGGGGGCGCGAGTTCACCCCTCCACTTT
CASTLTGGASSPLHF
>TRBD1|TRBV2|TRBJ1-1
TGTGCCAGCAGTGAAGAGCGACAGGGGCGGAACACTGAAGCTTTCTTT
CASSEERQGRNTEAFF
>TRBD1|TRBV14|TRBJ1-1
TGTGCCAGCAGCCCCCGATATTCGACAGGGAGGAGGACTGAAGCTTTCTTT
CASSPRYSTGRRTEAFF
>TRBD1|TRBV6-5|TRBJ2-5
TGTGCCAGCAGTCCCATGCGACAGGGGAAGACCCAGTACTTC
CASSPMRQGKTQYF
>TRBD1|TRBV5-4|TRBJ1-3
TGTGCCAGCAGCTTCGACAGGGCTTCAGGAAACACCATATATTTT
CASSFDRASGNTIYF
>-|TRBV4-3|TRBJ2-2
TGCGCCAGCAGCCCAGCGGCAAACACCGGGGAGCTGTTTTTT
CASSPAANTGELFF
>-|TRBV6-5|TRBJ1-6
TGTGCCAGCAGTTACGGTCTAGCAGGTTCACCCCTCCACTTT
CASSYGLAGSPLHF
>TRBD2|TRBV4-1|TRBJ2-1
TGCGCCAGCAGCCTCGTTATTAGCGGGGGGGCATACAATGAGCAGTTCTTC
CASSLVISGGAYNEQFF
>TRBD1|TRBV5-5|TRBJ2-7
TGTGCCAGCAGTCATGGACAGGGAAGGACCTACGAGCAGTACTTC
CASSHGQGRTYEQYF
>TRBD2|TRBV6-5|TRBJ2-7
TGTGCCAGCACTGGACTAGCGGACAGCTCCTACGAGCAGTACTTC
CASTGLADSSYEQYF
>-|TRBV28|TRBJ1-1
TGTGCCAGCAGACACAGGGTCCTAAACACTGAAGCTTTCTTT
CASRHRVLNTEAFF
>TRBD2|TRBV30|TRBJ2-1
TGTGCCTGGAGTGCGACTAGCCGGGGCAATGAGCAGTTCTTC
CAWSATSRGNEQFF
>-|TRBV7-3|TRBJ2-7
TGTGCCAGCAGCTTAAGCGGCCGTGCGGGTGTTCAGTACTTC
CASSLSGRAGVQYF
>-|TRBV28|TRBJ2-1
TGTGCCAGCAGGAGGGGGAGGGCCCTCAATGAGCAGTTCTTC
CASRRGRALNEQFF
>TRBD2|TRBV9|TRBJ2-3
TGTGCCAGCAGCGAGGGTCTAGCGGTAGATACGCAGTATTTT
CASSEGLAVDTQYF
>TRBD2|TRBV5-6|TRBJ2-1
TGTGCCAGCACCACTAGCGGGAGTTATGAGCAGTTCTTC
CASTTSGSYEQFF
>-|TRBV20-1|TRBJ2-5
TGCAGTGCTAGTTTTCTGGAGACCCAGTACTTC
CSASFLETQYF
>-|TRBV30|TRBJ1-5
TGTGCCTTCTCCCGGGGGACCAATCAGCCCCAGCATTTT
CAFSRGTNQPQHF
>-|TRBV11-2|TRBJ1-6
TGTGCCAGCAGCTTAGCTTTTTCACCCCTCCACTTT
CASSLAFSPLHF
>TRBD1|TRBV6-1|TRBJ2-7
TGTGCCAGCAGTGCCGGGACAGGGCCCTACGAGCAGTACTTC
CASSAGTGPYEQYF
>TRBD1|TRBV28|TRBJ1-5
TGTGCCAGCAGTAGCTACGGGACAGGGAATCAGCCCCAGCATTTT
CASSSYGTGNQPQHF
>-|TRBV5-1|TRBJ1-3
TGCGCCAGCAGCTTGGATCCTAACTCTGGAAACACCATATATTTT
CASSLDPNSGNTIYF
>TRBD1|TRBV18|TRBJ2-5
TGTGCCAGCTCAGCGGACAGGGGGGAGACCCAGTACTTC
CASSADRGETQYF
>-|TRBV19|TRBJ2-5
TGTGCCAGTAGTCCGTGGCCCCCAGAGACCCAGTACTTC
CASSPWPPETQYF
>TRBD1|TRBV6-1|TRBJ1-4
TGTGCCAGCTACAGGGGGGGAGGAAATGAAAAACTGTTTTTT
CASYRGGGNEKLFF
>-|TRBV19|TRBJ1-2
TGTGCCAGTCTTTCACCCGACAGGCCTCATGGCTACACCTTC
CASLSPDRPHGYTF
>-|TRBV19|TRBJ2-2
TGTGCCAGTAGTATGGGGGCTGTTTGGAGAGACGCGAACACCGGGGAGCTGTTTTTT
CASSMGAVWRDANTGELFF
>-|TRBV6-6|TRBJ1-6
TGTGCCAGCAGTACCCAGGCCCGTATCTCACCCCTCCACTTT
CASSTQARISPLHF
>-|TRBV11-2|TRBJ1-1
TGTGCCAGCAGGCCCTTACAGGGCCGTGGGACTGAAGCTTTCTTT
CASRPLQGRGTEAFF
>-|TRBV19|TRBJ2-7
TGTGCCAGTAGCCGGCTCGGAAGAGAGGACGAGCAGTACTTC
CASSRLGREDEQYF
>-|TRBV6-1|TRBJ2-7
TGTGCCAGCAGTGGCCGGACAGCCTTCGAGCAGTACTTC
CASSGRTAFEQYF
>-|TRBV6-5|TRBJ2-1
TGTGCCAGCAGTTACCTCAATGAGCAGTTCTTC
CASSYLNEQFF
>-|TRBV6-5|TRBJ2-2
TGTGCCAGCAGTTACCGGGGGAGCTACGGGGAGCTGTTTTTT
CASSYRGSYGELFF
>-|TRBV13|TRBJ1-5
TGTGCCAGCAGCTCCGGTGGCAATCAGCCCCAGCATTTT
CASSSGGNQPQHF
>-|TRBV18|TRBJ1-5
TGTGCCAGCTCACCTTCGGGAAATAGCAATCAGCCCCAGCATTTT
CASSPSGNSNQPQHF
>-|TRBV4-3|TRBJ2-5
TGCGCCAGCAGCCAAGATCGTCCTAGCATCCAGACCCAGTACTTC
CASSQDRPSIQTQYF
>TRBD2|TRBV5-4|TRBJ2-5
TGTGCCAGCAGCTCGGGACTAGCGGGGGGGGAGACCCAGTACTTC
CASSSGLAGGETQYF
>-|TRBV7-9|TRBJ2-7
TGTGCCAGCAGCTTAGGGCAGGGAAGGGACGAGCAGTACTTC
CASSLGQGRDEQYF
>TRBD1|TRBV2|TRBJ2-7
TGTGCCAGCGAGGACAGGGCAGAGCAGTACTTC
CASEDRAEQYF
>-|TRBV6-1|TRBJ1-6
TGTGCCAGCAGTTGGGGAGACTTTGAGGGTTCACCCCTCCACTTT
CASSWGDFEGSPLHF
>-|TRBV18|TRBJ2-7
TGTGCCAGCTCACGGGCCTGGAACGACGAGCAGTACTTC
CASSRAWNDEQYF
>TRBD1|TRBV7-9|TRBJ2-6
TGTGCCAGCAGCCTTACAGGGGCCGGGGCCAACGTCCTGACTTTC
CASSLTGAGANVLTF
>-|TRBV27|TRBJ2-1
TGTGCCAGCAGTTTTCTCCAGTCCTTCAATGAGCAGTTCTTC
CASSFLQSFNEQFF
>-|TRBV2|TRBJ2-7
TGTGCCAGCTCCTCGGGGGACTACGAGCAGTACTTC
CASSSGDYEQYF
>-|TRBV7-6|TRBJ2-7
TGTGCCAGCAGCTCTTTCACGGCCTACGAGCAGTACTTC
CASSSFTAYEQYF
>TRBD1|TRBV4-3|TRBJ2-7
TGCGCCAGCAGCCTCCGGGACAGGGCCTTCTACGAGCAGTACTTC
CASSLRDRAFYEQYF
>-|TRBV5-4|TRBJ2-6
TGTGCCAGCAGCTTGAGGGGGTCTTATGGGGCCAACGTCCTGACTTTC
CASSLRGSYGANVLTF